This TCR beta chain was captured in a study of cytomegalovirus exposure and HLA in healthy donors. At the level of the study: Researchers found that about four fifths of almost 400 genotyped donors fell within the Caucasian-associated ancestry cluster.

To note about this clone: Its antigen is not known.

Trimming removed 5 bases at V and 0 bases at J, with 11 bases between. CDR3 length: 13 amino acids. In germline, CDR1 is SQVTM, CDR2 ANQGSEA. Study-wide findings and caveats: Per published reports, the classifier diagnosed cytomegalovirus status with high specificity and sensitivity.

The PCR contained 60 Vbeta and 13 Jbeta primers. Repertoires were generated with immunoSEQ multiplex PCR, while TCRdb's copy carries only in-frame clones and drops some. The table records around 61,000 clones, 70% to 90% of them present only once. The sample taken for sequencing was PBMCs. The TCR sequence derives from a man younger than 40 in good health and CMV-seropositive. The V and J genes are TRBV29-1 and TRBJ2-7, with D possibly TRBD2 on 6 matching bases. The DNA for the CDR3 is TGCAGCGTTTCCATCGGGGGCTCCTACGAGCAGTACTTC. Amino acid sequence: CSVSIGGSYEQYF.